A selection of T cell receptor beta chains follows, all from one sample in a study of T cells after posttransplantation cyclophosphamide. Sequencing used immunoSEQ multiplex PCR; TCRdb keeps in-frame clones, though not all of them. Of roughly 8,700 clones detected, 90% appear once; the ten largest clones hold roughly 1.2%. The material sequenced was CD4+ T cells sorted from blood, taken 1404 days after allogeneic stem cell transplant with posttransplant cyclophosphamide. The receptors here all came from a female patient aged 50-59 years who received an allogeneic stem cell transplant from a related donor, was CMV-positive, and had no GVHD. A share of the T cells may be of graft donor origin. Each CDR3 is given with its conserved first and last residue. Fields, in order: D gene, V gene, clone size, J gene, CDR3 DNA, CDR3 protein. The D gene is left open where the match is weak. Expanded clones are given a class, and other clones once, few, many or no size at all.

d_call: .; v_call: TRBV2; clone_size: .; j_call: TRBJ2-3; cdr3_nt: TGTGCCAGCATTGGCGGGAGCACAGATACGCAGTATTTT; cdr3_aa: CASIGGSTDTQYF
d_call: .; v_call: TRBV5-1; clone_size: .; j_call: TRBJ1-1; cdr3_nt: TGCGCCAGCAGCGATTTGGGACTGCTGAACACTGAAGCTTTCTTT; cdr3_aa: CASSDLGLLNTEAFF
d_call: .; v_call: TRBV19; clone_size: .; j_call: TRBJ2-5; cdr3_nt: TGTGCCAGTAGCCGAGGGTTACCAGAGACCCAGTACTTC; cdr3_aa: CASSRGLPETQYF
d_call: TRBD2; v_call: TRBV5-1; clone_size: .; j_call: TRBJ2-2; cdr3_nt: TGCGCCAGCAGCTTAACGACTACTAGCGGGAGTTGGACCGGGGAGCTGTTTTTT; cdr3_aa: CASSLTTTSGSWTGELFF
d_call: .; v_call: TRBV19; clone_size: .; j_call: TRBJ1-1; cdr3_nt: TGTGCCAGTAACGACTATGGGGGGACTGCTTTCTTT; cdr3_aa: CASNDYGGTAFF
d_call: .; v_call: TRBV7-8; clone_size: .; j_call: TRBJ1-1; cdr3_nt: TGTGCCAGCAGCCCCAGAGAGGCGTCCATCTCTAGGGCTTTCTTT; cdr3_aa: CASSPREASISRAFF
d_call: TRBD2; v_call: TRBV4-3; clone_size: .; j_call: TRBJ2-2; cdr3_nt: TGCGCCAGCAGCCAGGTCGCTAGCGGGAGAAAGCTGTTTTTT; cdr3_aa: CASSQVASGRKLFF
d_call: .; v_call: TRBV7-9; clone_size: .; j_call: TRBJ1-5; cdr3_nt: TGTGCCAGCAGCTTAGCGGGGGGAATTCAGCCCCAGCATTTT; cdr3_aa: CASSLAGGIQPQHF
d_call: TRBD2; v_call: TRBV28; clone_size: .; j_call: TRBJ2-1; cdr3_nt: TGTGCCAGCAGTTTAATTTTATTCGCGGCTAGCGGGAGCTACAATGAGCAGTTCTTC; cdr3_aa: CASSLILFAASGSYNEQFF
d_call: .; v_call: TRBV15; clone_size: .; j_call: TRBJ1-5; cdr3_nt: TGTGCCACCAGCAGAGATCGGGGTGCGGGCAATCAGCCCCAGCATTTT; cdr3_aa: CATSRDRGAGNQPQHF
d_call: .; v_call: TRBV4-3; clone_size: .; j_call: TRBJ1-1; cdr3_nt: TGCGCCAGCAGCCACGGAGTCTTAGGCACTGAAGCTTTCTTT; cdr3_aa: CASSHGVLGTEAFF
d_call: .; v_call: TRBV7-2; clone_size: .; j_call: TRBJ2-7; cdr3_nt: TGTGCCAGCAGCTTTGGCCGCCCCTACGAGCAGTACTTC; cdr3_aa: CASSFGRPYEQYF
d_call: TRBD2; v_call: TRBV11-3; clone_size: .; j_call: TRBJ2-3; cdr3_nt: TGTGCCAGCAGCACAGGGACTAGCGGGGTTTCAGGATTAGCGCAGTATTTT; cdr3_aa: CASSTGTSGVSGLAQYF
d_call: .; v_call: TRBV6-1; clone_size: .; j_call: TRBJ2-6; cdr3_nt: TGTGCCAGCAGTGAACGGGCTGGGGCCAACGTCCTGACTTTC; cdr3_aa: CASSERAGANVLTF
d_call: .; v_call: TRBV5-1; clone_size: .; j_call: TRBJ2-5; cdr3_nt: TGCGCCAGCAGCTTGACCAGGGTCCAAGAGACCCAGTACTTC; cdr3_aa: CASSLTRVQETQYF
d_call: .; v_call: TRBV7-9; clone_size: few; j_call: TRBJ1-3; cdr3_nt: TGTGCCAGCATTGCGGGGACGGCTGGAAACACCATATATTTT; cdr3_aa: CASIAGTAGNTIYF
d_call: TRBD2; v_call: TRBV5-1; clone_size: .; j_call: TRBJ2-7; cdr3_nt: TGCGCCAGCAGCCCGGGACTAGCGGGAGCCTACGAGCAGTACTTC; cdr3_aa: CASSPGLAGAYEQYF
d_call: TRBD2; v_call: TRBV5-4; clone_size: .; j_call: TRBJ2-1; cdr3_nt: TGTGCCAGCAGCCCCGGGACTAGCGGATACAATGAGCAGTTCTTC; cdr3_aa: CASSPGTSGYNEQFF
d_call: TRBD2; v_call: TRBV5-1; clone_size: few; j_call: TRBJ2-5; cdr3_nt: TGCGCCAGCAGCTTCCCTCCAGCGGGGTACCAAGAGACCCAGTACTTC; cdr3_aa: CASSFPPAGYQETQYF
d_call: TRBD2; v_call: TRBV9; clone_size: .; j_call: TRBJ2-1; cdr3_nt: TGTGCCAGCAGCGCGGGACTAGCGAACTACAATGAGCAGTTCTTC; cdr3_aa: CASSAGLANYNEQFF
d_call: TRBD2; v_call: TRBV4-2; clone_size: .; j_call: TRBJ2-5; cdr3_nt: TGTGCCAGCAGCCAAAACCCCGGGACTAGCGGGAGGACCCAGTACTTC; cdr3_aa: CASSQNPGTSGRTQYF
d_call: TRBD2; v_call: TRBV9; clone_size: .; j_call: TRBJ2-7; cdr3_nt: TGTGCCAGCAGCGTACTAGCGGGAGGGCCTTACGAGCAGTACTTC; cdr3_aa: CASSVLAGGPYEQYF
d_call: .; v_call: TRBV19; clone_size: .; j_call: TRBJ2-3; cdr3_nt: TGTGCCAGTAGTAGCGGAACTAGCACAGATACGCAGTATTTT; cdr3_aa: CASSSGTSTDTQYF
d_call: .; v_call: TRBV15; clone_size: .; j_call: TRBJ1-1; cdr3_nt: TGTGCCACCAGCAGAGATTTTCGGGCGGGCGAAGCTTTCTTT; cdr3_aa: CATSRDFRAGEAFF
d_call: .; v_call: TRBV7-9; clone_size: .; j_call: TRBJ1-1; cdr3_nt: TGTGCCAGCAGCGCCCGCTTCGAACAGGACACTGAAGCTTTCTTT; cdr3_aa: CASSARFEQDTEAFF
d_call: TRBD2; v_call: TRBV5-4; clone_size: .; j_call: TRBJ2-6; cdr3_nt: TGTGCCAGCAGCTTGGGGACTAGGAGCTCTGGGGCCAACGTCCTGACTTTC; cdr3_aa: CASSLGTRSSGANVLTF
d_call: TRBD1; v_call: TRBV29-1; clone_size: once; j_call: TRBJ2-5; cdr3_nt: TGCAGCGTCCTGGACAGGGGGCCGGAGACCCAGTACTTC; cdr3_aa: CSVLDRGPETQYF
d_call: .; v_call: TRBV11-2; clone_size: .; j_call: TRBJ2-1; cdr3_nt: TGTGCCAGCAGCTTAGATGTGGCCTCCTACAATGAGCAGTTCTTC; cdr3_aa: CASSLDVASYNEQFF
d_call: .; v_call: TRBV7-2; clone_size: .; j_call: TRBJ2-3; cdr3_nt: TGTGCCAGCAGCTCCCAGACTAGGGCTACAGATACGCAGTATTTT; cdr3_aa: CASSSQTRATDTQYF
d_call: .; v_call: TRBV5-1; clone_size: .; j_call: TRBJ1-2; cdr3_nt: TGCGCCAGCAGCTTCCGTTCTAGACAGGTCTATGGCTACACCTTC; cdr3_aa: CASSFRSRQVYGYTF
d_call: TRBD1; v_call: TRBV5-1; clone_size: .; j_call: TRBJ1-1; cdr3_nt: TGCGCCAGCAGCTCCGGACAGGGGGGAGATACTGAAGCTTTCTTT; cdr3_aa: CASSSGQGGDTEAFF
d_call: .; v_call: TRBV5-4; clone_size: .; j_call: TRBJ2-1; cdr3_nt: TGTGCCAGCTCTGTAAAAGGTAGGGGCAATGAGCAGTTCTTC; cdr3_aa: CASSVKGRGNEQFF
d_call: TRBD1; v_call: TRBV9; clone_size: .; j_call: TRBJ1-1; cdr3_nt: TGTGCCAGCAGCGTAGCTCAACAGGGGGGGAACACTGAAGCTTTCTTT; cdr3_aa: CASSVAQQGGNTEAFF
d_call: TRBD1; v_call: TRBV19; clone_size: few; j_call: TRBJ1-3; cdr3_nt: TGTGCCAGTAGTATGGACAGGGGGCCTGGAAACACCATATATTTT; cdr3_aa: CASSMDRGPGNTIYF
d_call: .; v_call: TRBV5-1; clone_size: once; j_call: TRBJ2-3; cdr3_nt: TGCGCCAGCAGCCCAGGATTTACAGGGATTTTGACGCAGTATTTT; cdr3_aa: CASSPGFTGILTQYF
d_call: TRBD2; v_call: TRBV10-3; clone_size: .; j_call: TRBJ2-7; cdr3_nt: TGTGCCATCAGTGGGGGTGTACGTCGGGGGGAATACGAGCAGTACTTC; cdr3_aa: CAISGGVRRGEYEQYF
d_call: .; v_call: TRBV7-9; clone_size: .; j_call: TRBJ2-1; cdr3_nt: TGTGCCAGCAGCCCTCCCCCTCGGTCAAGAAACTACAATGAGCAGTTCTTC; cdr3_aa: CASSPPPRSRNYNEQFF
d_call: .; v_call: TRBV11-3; clone_size: once; j_call: TRBJ2-1; cdr3_nt: TGTGCCAGCAGCTTAGTTTGGGGCGGAAATGAGCAGTTCTTC; cdr3_aa: CASSLVWGGNEQFF
d_call: TRBD2; v_call: TRBV28; clone_size: .; j_call: TRBJ2-7; cdr3_nt: TGTGCCAGCAGTCCTCCGGGACTAGACTCCTACGAGCAGTACTTC; cdr3_aa: CASSPPGLDSYEQYF
d_call: .; v_call: TRBV15; clone_size: .; j_call: TRBJ2-7; cdr3_nt: TGTGCCACCAGCAGAGAGCGCTCCTACGAGCAGTACTTC; cdr3_aa: CATSRERSYEQYF
d_call: .; v_call: TRBV5-1; clone_size: .; j_call: TRBJ1-6; cdr3_nt: TGCGCCAGCAGCTTGGAGGCAGGGTCCCATTCACCCCTCCACTTT; cdr3_aa: CASSLEAGSHSPLHF
d_call: TRBD2; v_call: TRBV9; clone_size: .; j_call: TRBJ2-3; cdr3_nt: TGTGCCAGCAGCGTCTGGACTAGCGACTCAGATACGCAGTATTTT; cdr3_aa: CASSVWTSDSDTQYF
d_call: .; v_call: TRBV9; clone_size: .; j_call: TRBJ2-1; cdr3_nt: TGTGCCAGCAGCGTCGGAGTGGTAAATGAGCAGTTCTTC; cdr3_aa: CASSVGVVNEQFF
d_call: TRBD1; v_call: TRBV9; clone_size: .; j_call: TRBJ2-5; cdr3_nt: TGTGCCAGCAGCCTCGGGACAGGGGGGCAAGAGACCCAGTACTTC; cdr3_aa: CASSLGTGGQETQYF
d_call: .; v_call: TRBV2; clone_size: .; j_call: TRBJ2-1; cdr3_nt: TGTGCCAGCGAGGAGGCGGGAGTAGGGGGTGCCCTAGGTTGGTCCTACAATGAGCAGTTCTTC; cdr3_aa: CASEEAGVGGALGWSYNEQFF
d_call: TRBD1; v_call: TRBV6-5; clone_size: .; j_call: TRBJ2-3; cdr3_nt: TGTGCCAGCAGATCAGGGGGCCAGTGGACAGATACGCAGTATTTT; cdr3_aa: CASRSGGQWTDTQYF
d_call: TRBD2; v_call: TRBV6-6; clone_size: once; j_call: TRBJ2-7; cdr3_nt: TGTGCCAGCAGACTAGCGGGAGCCTACGAGCAGTACTTC; cdr3_aa: CASRLAGAYEQYF
d_call: .; v_call: TRBV27; clone_size: .; j_call: TRBJ1-1; cdr3_nt: TGTGCCAGCAGCCCTCTTGACAAGAACACTGAAGCTTTCTTT; cdr3_aa: CASSPLDKNTEAFF
d_call: TRBD2; v_call: TRBV5-8; clone_size: .; j_call: TRBJ2-7; cdr3_nt: TGTGCCAGCAGCTTGGGGGACTCGGGAGGGCCTGCCTACGAGCAGTACTTC; cdr3_aa: CASSLGDSGGPAYEQYF
d_call: .; v_call: TRBV30; clone_size: few; j_call: TRBJ2-7; cdr3_nt: TGTGCCTGGAGTGTGCAGGGCAGGCAAATCTCCTACGAGCAGTACTTC; cdr3_aa: CAWSVQGRQISYEQYF
d_call: TRBD1; v_call: TRBV5-6; clone_size: once; j_call: TRBJ1-4; cdr3_nt: TGTGCCAGCAGCTCCGGGACAGGGGGCCTATATGAAAAACTGTTTTTT; cdr3_aa: CASSSGTGGLYEKLFF
d_call: .; v_call: TRBV7-9; clone_size: .; j_call: TRBJ1-5; cdr3_nt: TGTGCCAGCAGCTTAGCGGGGGGAATTCGGCCCCAGCATTTT; cdr3_aa: CASSLAGGIRPQHF
d_call: .; v_call: TRBV5-1; clone_size: .; j_call: TRBJ2-3; cdr3_nt: TGCGCCAGCAGCAGAACTCAAGATACGCAGTATTTT; cdr3_aa: CASSRTQDTQYF
d_call: .; v_call: TRBV30; clone_size: .; j_call: TRBJ1-5; cdr3_nt: TGTGCCTGGAGTGTACTGACAGGTGGGTCGTGGCAGCCCCAGCATTTT; cdr3_aa: CAWSVLTGGSWQPQHF